The table lists the clone carrying this T cell receptor beta chain with a few counts. Its specificity is not known. TCRdb analysed the reads with MiXCR anew, one entry per CDR3 protein. Of under 150,000 distinct CDR3 sequences in the sample, roughly a quarter were seen once. The record originates from a study of T cell repertoires in cytomegalovirus infection. V was cut by 3 bases and J by 5 bases, with 11 bases left in between. Germline V gives CDR1 MDHEN, CDR2 SYDVKM. This CDR3 spans 14 amino acids. The receptor's source is a human donor in good health (CMV status not recorded). Some clones in this sample may be carry-over from other donors' samples. The chain uses TRBV28 and TRBJ1-5; no clear D gene. Sample: PBMCs, sequenced either directly or after in vitro stimulation (not recorded which). The CDR3 nucleotides read TGTGCCAGCAGTTTGTCAGTATCTTATCAGCCCCAGCATTTT. It encodes CASSLSVSYQPQHF.